This TCR beta chain emerged from a study of post-analysis software for immune sequencing data. Study results and caveats: Significantly decreased normalized Chao1 diversity was recorded for multiple sclerosis patients relative to controls. Patients carried roughly five TRBV segments more frequently than controls did, and TRBV5-6, TRBV5-1 and TRBV20-1 were among them.

The germline gives CDR1 SQVTM, CDR2 ANQGSEA. Trimming took 7 bases from V and 2 from J, leaving 19 bases between them. The CDR3 totals 15 residues. Prepared libraries of TCR beta cDNA carried unique molecular identifiers. The T cell input of roughly 1 to 11 million gave around 450,000 cDNA molecules. TCRdb re-analysed the PCR reads in MiXCR, keeping a single row per CDR3 protein. This sample has approximately 630,000 distinct CDR3 sequences; 59% occur once, and the top ten carry 11%. To note about this clonotype: Its antigen remains unidentified.

The sequenced material came from blood. This rearrangement joins TRBV29-1 to TRBJ2-3, with unresolved D. The TCR comes from a girl aged 2 to 10 with multiple sclerosis. The CDR3 spells CSASSRPTFTDTQYF. In DNA, the CDR3 is TGCAGCGCCTCGAGCAGGCCAACCTTCACAGATACGCAGTATTTT.